This TCR beta chain appears in the sequencing data of a study of blood T cells in healthy people across ages. Primers used in a second PCR of roughly 6 to 12 cycles were a sample-barcoded 5' primer and a J-beta primer mix. All cDNA molecules were each tagged by a template-switch adaptor with 12 random nucleotides. TCRdb processed the 5' RACE reads anew with MiXCR; each CDR3 protein has one entry. The sample yields more than 650,000 distinct CDR3 sequences, roughly 24% seen once. The CDR3 consists of 15 residues. Germline V gene sequence: CDR1 SGHRS, CDR2 YFSETQ. Trimming took 0 bases from V and 2 from J, leaving 11 bases between them. A further study also used this sample, focusing on T cells of mothers and their children. That work adds: Every mother supplied over 9 million TCR beta CDR3 reads and every child 2.5 million to 3.5 million.

This receptor was taken from a boy aged 5-17 years in good health. The sequencing sample was made of blood. This chain connects TRBV5-1 to TRBJ1-2; tentative D call: TRBD1 (5 bases). This CDR3 is CASSLGGESNYGYTF. CDR3 sequence (DNA): TGCGCCAGCAGCTTGGGGGGGGAGTCGAACTATGGCTACACCTTC.